Below, 8 T cell receptor beta chains from the same sample are listed, as sequenced in a study of esophageal squamous cell carcinoma under preoperative chemotherapy. Time point given: after preoperative PTX-NDP chemotherapy. TCRdb used MiXCR to reprocess the PCR reads, holding one entry per CDR3 protein. The data hold under 20,000 distinct CDR3 sequences, with about 43% observed a single time. This sample was taken from a patient given preoperative chemotherapy. The receptors were sampled from a human donor with esophageal squamous cell carcinoma. The donor label of this sample is uncertain.

This chain links TRBV12-3 or TRBV12-4 with TRBJ1-1; D may be TRBD1 (5 bases). V was cut by 5 bases and J by 3 bases, with 10 bases left in between. CDR3 length: 13 amino acids. Here the CDR3 DNA reads TGTGCCAGCAGTCCCCGACAGTACACTGAAGCTTTCTTT. As protein: CASSPRQYTEAFF.

The chain has TRBV7-2 and TRBJ2-5, with D tentatively TRBD1 or TRBD2 (6 bases each). CDR1 and CDR2 from the germline V gene are SGHTA and FQGNSA. CDR3 size: 14 residues. The CDR3 DNA sequence: TGTGCGGGCAAGGGGGGCGGAGGCCAAGAGACCCAGTACTTC. Protein: CAGKGGGGQETQYF.

At least ten counts were recorded for this clonotype. The CDR3 here is CASSSSPDEQYF. Here the CDR3 DNA reads TGTGCCAGCAGCTCCTCTCCAGACGAGCAGTACTTC. The rearrangement links TRBV7-3 to TRBJ2-5; D call uncertain. The end of the DNA fits TRBJ2-7 better, so the J call may be wrong. This CDR3 contains 12 residues. Germline V gives CDR1 SGHTA, CDR2 FQGTGA.

This clonotype was recorded many times. The genes are TRBV11-2 and TRBJ2-5; TRBD2 matches at 12 bases. The junction had 10 bases not matched to a gene; V was cut back by 0 bases and J by 5 bases. In germline, CDR1 is SGHAT, CDR2 FQNNGV. CDR3 length equals 18 residues. This CDR3 is CASSLDWASGRGGETQYF. In DNA, the CDR3 is TGTGCCAGCAGCTTAGATTGGGCTAGCGGGAGGGGAGGGGAGACCCAGTACTTC.

The chain carries TRBV11-3 and TRBJ2-3; either TRBD1 or TRBD2 may supply D (6 bases each). CDR1 and CDR2 (germline): SGHNT, YENEEA. The CDR3 runs 15 residues. V gave up 9 bases and J gave up 4 bases, with 20 bases separating them. CDR3: CARRLGGTSPDTQYF. CDR3 DNA: TGTGCCAGGAGGCTCGGGGGCACTAGCCCAGATACGCAGTATTTT.

This clonotype occurred once. V is TRBV6-1 and J is TRBJ2-1; possible D gene TRBD1, 5 bases. The end of the DNA is better explained by TRBJ2-7, so the J call may be wrong. The germline V gene has CDR1 MNHNS and CDR2 SASEGT. The CDR3 contains 12 residues. The DNA of the CDR3 is TGTGCCAGCAGTGAAGCGCAGGGCGAGCAGTACTTC. This encodes CASSEAQGEQYF.

Worth noting for this clonotype: The DNA is omitted, as the CDR3 cannot be located on it reliably, and the CDR3 follows TCRdb's listing. The chain employs TRBV6-1 and TRBJ2-2. The CDR3 spans 14 residues, counting both ends. Germline V gives CDR1 MNHNS, CDR2 SASEGT. CDR3 sequence reads: CASSVVVGTGAQFF.

The chain joins TRBV28 to TRBJ2-2; D gene unclear. Per the germline V gene, CDR1 is MDHEN and CDR2 is SYDVKM. V gave up 2 bases and J gave up 7 bases, with 8 bases separating them. The CDR3 totals 13 residues. The CDR3 region has the DNA TGTGCCAGCAGTTTACTCCATGGCGGGGAGCTGTTTTTT. Its protein product is CASSLLHGGELFF.